Below are 19 T cell receptor beta chains sequenced from a single sample in a study of T cell responses to AZD1222 COVID-19 vaccine. The data were produced by immunoSEQ multiplex PCR, yet TCRdb's version contains in-frame clones alone and is incomplete. The data contain around 81,000 clones, roughly 90% of them seen just once; the ten biggest clones take up 6.5% to 9.5%. Material: peripheral blood, obtained 28 days after the second AZD1222 dose. The receptors derive from an adult who received the AZD1222 COVID-19 vaccine.

V gene TRBV7-2 combines with J gene TRBJ2-3; D remains unclear. Trimming took off 8 bases at V and 2 bases at J, with 8 bases between the two ends. The CDR3 length is 12 residues. Germline assignment: CDR1 SGHTA and CDR2 FQGNSA. CDR3: CASAKPTDTQYF. CDR3 DNA sequence: TGTGCCAGCGCCAAGCCCACAGATACGCAGTATTTT.

The chain uses TRBV11-2 and TRBJ1-2; D ambiguous. The CDR3 covers 16 residues. Looked up from germline, CDR1 is SGHAT and CDR2 is FQNNGV. Between the trimmed V and J ends, which lost 5 bases and 2 bases, there was a span of 18 bases. As DNA, the CDR3 is TGTGCCAGCAGCGACAAGGTGGATTTCCGCAACTATGGCTACACCTTC. Translated, it gives CASSDKVDFRNYGYTF.

The gene calls are TRBV5-5 and TRBJ1-3, with unresolved D. Between the trimmed V and J ends, which lost 4 bases and 7 bases, there was a span of 6 bases. Germline loops: CDR1 SGHKS, CDR2 YYEKEE (reference sequence). The CDR3 spans 11 residues. CDR3 protein: CASSNMNTIYF. CDR3 bases: TGTGCCAGCAGCAACATGAACACCATATATTTT.

This chain links TRBV6-2 or TRBV6-3 with TRBJ2-3; D may be TRBD2 (5 bases). The CDR3 loop spans 17 amino acids. The V gene's germline CDR1 is MNHEY and CDR2 SVGEGT. Trimming pared 0 bases from V and 2 bases from J, leaving 15 bases between. The CDR3 is CASSYSKLDTNTDTQYF. Written as DNA, the CDR3 is TGTGCCAGCAGTTACTCAAAACTAGACACTAACACAGATACGCAGTATTTT.

The CDR3 DNA follows: TGTGCCATCATGGTCGGCGGGAATCCCGGGGAGCTGTTTTTT. Encoded protein: CAIMVGGNPGELFF. The V and J genes are TRBV10-3 and TRBJ2-2; D is possibly TRBD2 (6 bases). This CDR3 has 14 residues. Between the trimmed V and J ends, which lost 7 bases and 6 bases, there was a span of 15 bases. Germline V gives CDR1 ENHRY, CDR2 SYGVKD.

The chain couples TRBV14 to TRBJ2-5; the D gene is possibly TRBD1 (5 bases). The V end lost 0 bases, the J end lost 4 bases, and 15 bases lay between the germline ends. The CDR3 extends over 16 amino acids. Germline loops: CDR1 SGHDN, CDR2 FVKESK. In DNA form, the CDR3 reads TGTGCCAGCAGCCAAGATTTAGGGGTCCCTACAGAGACCCAGTACTTC. This encodes CASSQDLGVPTETQYF.

The chain couples TRBV11-3 to TRBJ2-3; 10 bases are a match to TRBD2. CDR3 length equals 16 residues. CDR1 is SGHNT and CDR2 is YENEEA in the germline V gene. The ends lost 5 bases at V and 1 base at J; junction bases unmatched: 6. The CDR3 bases are TGTGCCAGCAGCCCAATAGCGGGAGGAGGCACAGATACGCAGTATTTT. It encodes CASSPIAGGGTDTQYF. The variable domain in full, completed from reference TRBV11-3 and TRBJ2-3, reads EAGVVQSPRYKIIEKKQPVAFWCNPISGHNTLYWYLQNLGQGPELLIRYENEEAVDDSQLPKDRFSAERLKGVDSTLKIQPAELGDSAVYLCASSPIAGGGTDTQYFGPGTRLTVL.

V and J are TRBV10-3 and TRBJ1-1, with 7 bases identical to TRBD1. Germline CDR1 ENHRY, CDR2 SYGVKD. The CDR3 consists of 14 residues. Unmatched junction bases numbered 4, after V lost 5 bases and J lost 1 base. This CDR3 reads CAISRDRENTEAFF. The CDR3 region has the DNA TGTGCCATCAGTCGGGACAGAGAGAACACTGAAGCTTTCTTT.

This chain joins TRBV7-8 and TRBJ2-4; D possibly corresponds to TRBD2 (5 bases). Trimming took off 0 bases at V and 8 bases at J, with 8 bases between the two ends. The CDR3 runs to 13 residues. Per the germline V gene, CDR1 is SGHVS and CDR2 is FQNEAQ. The CDR3 sequence: CASSLAVGDIQYF. Here the CDR3 DNA reads TGTGCCAGCAGCTTAGCCGTGGGAGACATTCAGTACTTC.

The chain recombines TRBV28 with TRBJ2-7, with D unclear. CDR3 length: 10 residues. Germline V gene lookup returns CDR1 MDHEN and CDR2 SYDVKM. Trimming took off 8 bases at V and 6 bases at J, with 8 bases between the two ends. In DNA, the CDR3 is TGTGCCAGCTCCAACGGCGAGCAGTACTTC. Protein sequence: CASSNGEQYF.

The chain recombines TRBV4-1 with TRBJ1-6; maybe TRBD1 (5 bases). This CDR3 contains 17 residues. Trimming removed 1 base at V and 8 bases at J, with 18 bases between. Germline V lookup: CDR1 MGHRA, CDR2 YSYEKL. In DNA, the CDR3 is TGCGCCAGCAGCCAAGGAACGGGGGGAAGGGCCCATTCACCCCTCCACTTT. Translating gives CASSQGTGGRAHSPLHF.

V gene TRBV7-7 combines with J gene TRBJ2-5; TRBD2 agrees at 14 bases. After removal of 0 bases from V and 5 bases from J, the junction contained 5 bases not matched to a gene. This CDR3 has 17 amino acids. Germline assignment: CDR1 SSHAT and CDR2 FNYEAQ (reference sequence). The DNA of the CDR3 is TGTGCCAGCAGCTTAGCTGGGACTAGCGGGAGCGTTGAGACCCAGTACTTC. Amino acid sequence: CASSLAGTSGSVETQYF.

This clone has a handful of counts. The chain joins TRBV19 to TRBJ2-1; D is unresolved. CDR1 LNHDA and CDR2 SQIVND come from the germline V gene (reference sequence). This CDR3 region has 13 residues. The V end was cut by 11 bases, the J end by 10 bases, with 21 bases between. The CDR3 reads CAVDAGNYWEQFF. The CDR3 DNA sequence: TGTGCCGTTGATGCCGGTAACTACTGGGAGCAGTTCTTC. Based on the CDR3 plus reference TRBV19 and TRBJ2-1, the full variable domain is DGGITQSPKYLFRKEGQNVTLSCEQNLNHDAMYWYRQDPGQGLRLIYYSQIVNDFQKGDIAEGYSVSREKKESFPLTVTSAQKNPTAFYLCAVDAGNYWEQFFGPGTRLTVL.

Here the CDR3 reads CATRKDTEAFF. The CDR3 DNA is TGTGCCACCAGGAAGGACACTGAAGCTTTCTTT. The chain employs TRBV24-1 and TRBJ1-1; no firm D call. Germline V CDR1 and CDR2: KGHDR, SFDVKD. V lost 7 bases, J lost 3 bases, and 5 bases lay in between. This CDR3 contains 11 residues.

This clone showed up just once. The chain has TRBV5-1 and TRBJ1-4; the D is unclear. Looked up from germline, CDR1 is SGHRS and CDR2 is YFSETQ. The CDR3 is made up of 14 amino acids. V was cut by 4 bases and J by 3 bases, with 10 bases left in between. This CDR3 is CASSPMASNEKLFF. The DNA for the CDR3 is TGCGCCAGCAGCCCCATGGCGTCTAATGAAAAACTGTTTTTT.

V gene TRBV6-5 combines with J gene TRBJ1-5; the D gene is possibly TRBD1 (5 bases). V was trimmed by 6 bases and J by 7 bases, leaving 16 bases between them. The CDR3 covers 14 residues. Germline CDR1 and CDR2: MNHEY and SVGAGI. CDR3 sequence: CASSTGPRGQPQHF. For the CDR3, the DNA is TGTGCCAGCAGCACCGGGCCCCGGGGGCAGCCCCAGCATTTT.

The V and J genes are TRBV7-5 and TRBJ2-1; the table's TRBD2 call for D was not verified on the DNA. TRBV7-5 is a listed pseudogene. CDR3 length: 16 residues. CDR3 DNA: TGTGTCAGAAGCCGTCCGAGTCGAGTCCCCTACAATGAGCAGTTCTTC. Translating it yields CVRSRPSRVPYNEQFF.

This clone appeared once. The chain employs TRBV24-1 and TRBJ2-1; D perhaps matches TRBD2 (6 bases). This CDR3 spans 16 amino acids. V lost 2 bases and J lost 4, with 14 bases in between. From germline, CDR1 is KGHDR and CDR2 SFDVKD. This CDR3 is CATSDWREQGYNEQFF. In nucleotides, the CDR3 is TGTGCCACCAGTGATTGGAGGGAGCAAGGGTACAATGAGCAGTTCTTC.

This chain links TRBV11-2 with TRBJ2-1; D gene uncertain. Trimming took 4 bases from V and 7 from J, leaving 8 bases between them. This CDR3 has 12 residues. CDR1 and CDR2 from the germline V gene are SGHAT and FQNNGV. CDR3 DNA: TGTGCCAGCAGCTCGTTCACTAATGAGCAGTTCTTC. Translated: CASSSFTNEQFF.